One sample yielded the 14 T cell receptor beta chains listed below, sequenced in a study of blood T cell repertoires in COVID-19. Method: immunoSEQ multiplex PCR; TCRdb's copy keeps in-frame clones and lacks some. The profile shows roughly 480,000 clones, roughly 87% of them singletons. What was sequenced was peripheral blood. These receptors all come from a man younger than 35 with COVID-19, enrolled during active disease.

This sequence joins TRBV11-2 and TRBJ2-2; tentative D call: TRBD2 (5 bases). The germline gives CDR1 SGHAT, CDR2 FQNNGV. The CDR3 is 15 amino acids. The V end lost 3 bases, the J end lost 2 bases, and 10 bases lay between the germline ends. For the CDR3, the DNA is TGTGCCAGCAGCTTCAAAGCGGTTAACACCGGGGAGCTGTTTTTT. This sequence encodes CASSFKAVNTGELFF.

The CDR3 sequence is CASSQLGLVLDTQYF. The CDR3 DNA follows: TGCGCCAGCAGCCAACTGGGACTAGTATTAGATACGCAGTATTTT. The chain has TRBV4-1 and TRBJ2-3, with TRBD2 matching over 8 bases. V dropped 2 bases and J dropped 5; count of bases not matched to a gene: 6. The CDR3 has 15 residues. Germline-derived CDR1 and CDR2 are MGHRA and YSYEKL.

The chain is built from TRBV6-5 and TRBJ1-6; possible D gene TRBD1, 6 bases. The CDR3 has 15 residues. V lost 2 bases to trimming and J lost 2 bases, with 7 bases between them. The germline V gene encodes CDR1 MNHEY and CDR2 SVGAGI. Written as DNA, the CDR3 is TGTGCCAGCAGTTACGGGGGCCCCTATAATTCACCCCTCCACTTT. Translation gives CASSYGGPYNSPLHF.

The chain uses TRBV2 and TRBJ1-2; the D gene is possibly TRBD1 (5 bases). This CDR3 spans 13 amino acids. Trimming took off 7 bases at V and 4 bases at J, with 13 bases between the two ends. The germline CDR1 and CDR2 sequences are SNHLY and FYNNEI. This CDR3 reads CASKTDKSYGYTF. The CDR3 DNA reads TGTGCCAGCAAAACGGACAAAAGCTATGGCTACACCTTC.

The chain links TRBV4-1 to TRBJ1-4; D is unresolved. This CDR3 is built from 13 residues. V was cut by 2 bases and J by 8 bases, with 9 bases left in between. Germline V CDR1 and CDR2: MGHRA, YSYEKL. The CDR3 nucleotides are TGCGCCAGCAGCCAATTTCCAAAAGAAAAACTGTTTTTT. Amino acids: CASSQFPKEKLFF.

The chain combines TRBV2 with TRBJ1-2; TRBD1 might be the D (6 bases). V dropped 10 bases and J dropped 8 bases, with 11 bases sitting between them. Germline CDR1 is SNHLY and CDR2 is FYNNEI. The CDR3 consists of 10 residues. This CDR3 is CAIKTGGYTF. CDR3 nucleotides: TGTGCCATCAAGACAGGCGGCTACACCTTC.

V gene TRBV30 combines with J gene TRBJ2-3; D is perhaps TRBD2 (8 bases). Between the trimmed V and J ends, which lost 6 bases and 9 bases, there was a span of 16 bases. Germline assignment: CDR1 GTSNPN and CDR2 SVGIG (reference sequence). This CDR3 has 12 amino acids. The CDR3 reads CACSREGQTQYF. DNA of the CDR3: TGTGCCTGCTCTCGGGAGGGACAGACGCAGTATTTT. Supplemented by reference TRBV30 and TRBJ2-3, the full variable domain reads SQTIHQWPATLVQPVGSPLSLECTVEGTSNPNLYWYRQAAGRGLQLLFYSVGIGQISSEVPQNLSASRPQDRQFILSSKKLLLSDSGFYLCACSREGQTQYFGPGTRLTVL.

The CDR3 DNA sequence: TGTGCCAGCAGTTACGGGACAGGGGAAGAGACCCAGTACTTC. Its protein product is CASSYGTGEETQYF. The chain uses TRBV6-5 and TRBJ2-5; 10 positions match TRBD1. Losses at the gene ends were 2 bases for V and 3 bases for J; bases not matched to a gene: 0. Germline V gene data show CDR1 as MNHEY and CDR2 as SVGAGI. The CDR3 runs 14 residues.

The chain has TRBV5-4 and TRBJ1-3, with 9 bases matching TRBD1. Germline trimming cut 4 bases from V and 8 bases from J; bases unmatched to any gene: 7. This CDR3 is 14 amino acids long. Germline V gene data show CDR1 as SGHNT and CDR2 as YYREEE (reference sequence). For the CDR3, the DNA is TGTGCCAGCAGCAATGACAGGGGGAGAGACACCATATATTTT. This translates into CASSNDRGRDTIYF.

The chain has TRBV5-6 and TRBJ1-6; 8 bases fit TRBD1. The V and J ends lost 4 bases and 9 bases, in that order; junction bases with no gene match: 6. The germline gives CDR1 SGHDT, CDR2 YYEEEE. This CDR3 region has 14 residues. The CDR3 loop reads CASSEGQVGSPLHF. The DNA for the CDR3 is TGTGCCAGCAGCGAGGGACAGGTTGGTTCACCCCTCCACTTT.

The V and J genes are TRBV10-1 and TRBJ1-1; D is unresolved. Germline assignment: CDR1 WNHNN and CDR2 SYGVQD (reference sequence). This CDR3 spans 13 amino acids. Trimming shortened V by 6 bases and J by 1 base, and 9 bases separated the two germline ends. CDR3: CASRSTGNTEAFF. DNA of the CDR3: TGCGCCAGCAGATCAACGGGGAACACTGAAGCTTTCTTT.

The V and J genes are TRBV7-2 and TRBJ2-7, with TRBD2 matching 12 bases. J gave up 5 bases and V 5 bases, and 7 bases lay outside the gene matches. This CDR3 region has 15 residues. From germline, CDR1 is SGHTA and CDR2 FQGNSA. The CDR3 spells CASSPETSGRDEQYF. In DNA, the CDR3 is TGTGCCAGCAGCCCGGAGACTAGCGGGAGAGACGAGCAGTACTTC.

Remarks on this clone: Other nucleotide sequences in the sample specify the same CDR3. This chain joins TRBV12-3 or TRBV12-4 and TRBJ2-1; no clear D gene. V shed 6 bases and J shed 7 bases, with 10 bases lying between them. This CDR3 contains 12 residues. The CDR3 region has the DNA TGTGCCAGCAGCCCCGGGTGGAATGAGCAGTTCTTC. Its protein product is CASSPGWNEQFF.

The chain employs TRBV5-4 and TRBJ2-7; TRBD2 is a possible D gene (6 bases). Germline V lookup: CDR1 SGHNT, CDR2 YYREEE (reference sequence). There are 14 residues in the CDR3. V lost 0 bases to trimming and J lost 0 bases, with 7 bases between them. CDR3 bases: TGTGCCAGCAGCTTGGGGACTAACTCCTACGAGCAGTACTTC. It is translated as CASSLGTNSYEQYF.